The T cell receptor beta chain described here comes from a study of tumor and adjacent non-tumor tissue in lung cancer. Across the whole study: Patients were aged roughly 31 to 76, approximately ten men and 5 women, stage I to III.

RNA was extracted from bulk tissue without any cell sorting. The normal lung tissue was taken more than 3 cm from the tumor edge. The CDR3 loop spans 13 amino acids. Germline assignment: CDR1 DFQATT and CDR2 SNEGSKA (reference sequence). V was pared by 0 bases and J by 2 bases, with 6 bases between. TCRbeta libraries were built with three rounds of nested PCR, modified from ARM-PCR. TCRdb called the multiplex PCR reads again in MiXCR, with one record for every CDR3 protein. The top ten hold 30% to 50% of the sample, which has around 80,000 distinct CDR3 sequences, approximately 82% seen once. The chain joins TRBV20-1 to TRBJ2-3, with no clear D. The sequenced sample was distant non-tumor lung tissue. This sequence was found in a man in his sixties or seventies with non-small cell lung cancer. CDR3 coding DNA: TGCAGTGCTAGAGAGGGGTACACAGATACGCAGTATTTT. As protein: CSAREGYTDTQYF.